The 20 T cell receptor beta chains presented below share a single source sample, sequenced in a study of PD-1 blockade in classical Hodgkin lymphoma. Assay used: immunoSEQ multiplex PCR; TCRdb lists only in-frame clones, some missing. Of some 19,000 clones listed, 70% to 85% are singletons. Time point indicated: cycle 4 day 1 (C4D1), after five to seven weeks of nivolumab. Relapses following autologous stem cell transplantation were seen in all patients, with brentuximab vedotin exposure varying. The sequences come from peripheral blood mononuclear cells (PBMCs), collected before the fourth cycle of nivolumab. The source of these receptors is a human donor with classical Hodgkin lymphoma.

The CDR3 nucleotides read TGTGCCAGCATCAGGGGCCTAGGGACTGAAGCTTTCTTT. Protein product: CASIRGLGTEAFF. The rearrangement joins TRBV2 to TRBJ1-1; TRBD1 is a possible D gene (6 bases). From germline, CDR1 is SNHLY and CDR2 FYNNEI. Trimming pared 7 bases from V and 5 bases from J, leaving 14 bases between. CDR3 length: 13 amino acids.

This chain joins TRBV7-2 and TRBJ2-7; D is uncertain. V lost 5 bases to trimming and J lost 3 bases, with 11 bases between them. CDR1 SGHTA and CDR2 FQGNSA come from the germline V gene. The CDR3 consists of 13 residues. As DNA, the CDR3 is TGTGCCAGCAGCCCCCTTTCGCTCTACGAGCAGTACTTC. Translating it yields CASSPLSLYEQYF.

V usage is TRBV7-9 and J usage is TRBJ2-3, with unresolved D. V lost 7 bases, J lost 3 bases, and 5 bases lay in between. CDR3 length: 11 residues. CDR1 and CDR2 from the germline V gene are SEHNR and FQNEAQ (reference sequence). This CDR3 reads CASTQTDTQYF. In nucleotides, the CDR3 is TGTGCCAGCACCCAGACAGATACGCAGTATTTT.

V usage is TRBV28 and J usage is TRBJ1-1, with D unclear. CDR3 length: 17 residues. The germline V gene has CDR1 MDHEN and CDR2 SYDVKM. Trimming shortened V by 2 bases and J by 6 bases, and 22 bases separated the two germline ends. This chain's CDR3 is CASSLGSTNPGLAEAFF. The CDR3 coding sequence is TGTGCCAGCAGTTTAGGGTCCACGAATCCCGGGCTAGCTGAAGCTTTCTTT.

This chain uses TRBV29-1 with TRBJ2-3; 7 bases are shared with TRBD1. This CDR3 has 13 residues. Unmatched junction bases numbered 4, after V lost 3 bases and J lost 4 bases. Germline lookup yields CDR1 SQVTM and CDR2 ANQGSEA. In DNA form, the CDR3 reads TGCAGCGTTGATCGCCAGGGGGCAGATACGCAGTATTTT. This gives the protein CSVDRQGADTQYF.

In its sample, this clone was seen once. V usage is TRBV5-1 and J usage is TRBJ2-2; the match to TRBD2 covers 13 bases. The germline gives CDR1 SGHRS, CDR2 YFSETQ. V shed 2 bases and J 7 bases; nucleotides not matched to a gene: 5. The CDR3 contains 16 residues. CDR3 DNA sequence: TGCGCCAGCAGCTTCGGGACTAGCGGGATCGGCGGGGAGCTGTTTTTT. Translated: CASSFGTSGIGGELFF.

This clone was picked up one time. The J gene is TRBJ2-1, the V gene TRBV5-1, with D possibly being TRBD1 or TRBD2 (5 bases each). This CDR3 is built from 13 residues. Deletions cut 0 bases from V and 6 bases from J, with 7 bases between. The germline V gene has CDR1 SGHRS and CDR2 YFSETQ. The CDR3 coding sequence is TGCGCCAGCAGCTTGGCCGGGACCAATGAGCAGTTCTTC. It yields the protein CASSLAGTNEQFF.

The chain combines TRBV29-1 with TRBJ2-5; D may be TRBD1 or TRBD2 (6 bases each). The germline V gene has CDR1 SQVTM and CDR2 ANQGSEA. V was shortened by 5 bases and J by 5 bases, with 12 bases between the two germline ends. The CDR3 covers 12 residues. The CDR3 coding sequence is TGCAGCGTTCGGACAGCGGGCGAGACCCAGTACTTC. It codes for CSVRTAGETQYF.

This clone has only a few counts. V usage is TRBV5-4 and J usage is TRBJ2-2; the match to TRBD1 covers 9 bases. Germline lookup yields CDR1 SGHNT and CDR2 YYREEE (reference sequence). CDR3 length: 16 amino acids. J lost 4 bases, V lost 4 bases, and 8 bases had no gene match. The CDR3 region has the DNA TGTGCCAGCAGCCCATGGGACAGGGTGAGCACCGGGGAGCTGTTTTTT. Translated: CASSPWDRVSTGELFF.

The V and J genes are TRBV19 and TRBJ2-1; 7 bases map to TRBD2. J lost 2 bases, V lost 5 bases, and 3 bases had no gene match. The germline V gene encodes CDR1 LNHDA and CDR2 SQIVND (reference sequence). CDR3 length equals 14 residues. The CDR3, as DNA: TGTGCCAGTAGTGGGGGGGGGACCTACAATGAGCAGTTCTTC. Its translation: CASSGGGTYNEQFF. The full variable domain, in which reference TRBV19 and TRBJ2-1 provide the parts outside the CDR3, is DGGITQSPKYLFRKEGQNVTLSCEQNLNHDAMYWYRQDPGQGLRLIYYSQIVNDFQKGDIAEGYSVSREKKESFPLTVTSAQKNPTAFYLCASSGGGTYNEQFFGPGTRLTVL.

The chain joins TRBV6-4 to TRBJ2-1; 8 nucleotides agree with TRBD2. Losses at the gene ends were 8 bases for V and 6 bases for J; bases not matched to a gene: 6. This CDR3 is 13 amino acids long. The germline V gene has CDR1 MRHNA and CDR2 SNTAGT. The CDR3 nucleotides read TGTGCCAGCGCGGGACTAGTGTCCAATGAGCAGTTCTTC. Translated: CASAGLVSNEQFF.

This chain uses TRBV15 with TRBJ1-2; D is unresolved. V lost 3 bases, J lost 7 bases, and 9 bases lay in between. The CDR3 is made up of 12 amino acids. The germline gives CDR1 LNHNV, CDR2 YYDKDF (reference sequence). DNA for the CDR3: TGTGCCACCAGCAGGGCAACAGTTGGCTACACCTTC. This codes for CATSRATVGYTF.

The chain recombines TRBV5-4 with TRBJ1-2, with TRBD1 matching 7 bases. With 1 base clipped from V and 7 bases from J, the junction kept 10 bases outside the gene matches. Germline V CDR1 and CDR2: SGHNT, YYREEE (reference sequence). The CDR3 consists of 15 residues. The CDR3 DNA reads as TGTGCCAGCAGCTTGTGGTATCAACAGGGGTCTGGCTACACCTTC. It codes for CASSLWYQQGSGYTF.

This clone has only one observation. V gene TRBV4-1 combines with J gene TRBJ1-4; tentatively, D is TRBD1 (5 bases). Germline V gene data show CDR1 as MGHRA and CDR2 as YSYEKL. Trimming took 3 bases from V and 7 from J, leaving 21 bases between them. This CDR3 has 17 amino acids. The CDR3 loop reads CASSHGGATRLSEKLFF. Here the CDR3 DNA reads TGCGCCAGCAGCCACGGGGGAGCGACTCGGCTAAGTGAAAAACTGTTTTTT.

This rearrangement joins TRBV28 to TRBJ1-2; D gene ambiguous. CDR3 length: 12 amino acids. V was trimmed by 5 bases and J by 9 bases, leaving 13 bases between them. Germline CDR1 reads MDHEN; CDR2 reads SYDVKM. The CDR3 loop reads CASSPTDNRYTF. The CDR3 region has the DNA TGTGCCAGCAGTCCGACCGACAACCGCTACACCTTC.

The chain joins TRBV19 to TRBJ2-7; 14 bases agree with TRBD2. V was pared by 8 bases and J by 7 bases, with 10 bases of the junction left unmatched. Per the germline V gene, CDR1 is LNHDA and CDR2 is SQIVND (reference sequence). This CDR3 is built from 15 residues. DNA for the CDR3: TGTGCCAGTTCGAGACTAGCGGGAGGGCCGGGGGAGCAGTACTTC. It codes for CASSRLAGGPGEQYF.

The chain combines TRBV4-1 with TRBJ2-2; D not resolved. The germline CDR1 and CDR2 sequences are MGHRA and YSYEKL. This CDR3 is built from 15 residues. The V gene lost 8 bases and the J gene lost 0 bases, with 13 bases spanning the gap. The CDR3 region has the DNA TGCGCCAGCGAAGACTGGAGCGCGAACACCGGGGAGCTGTTTTTT. This sequence encodes CASEDWSANTGELFF.

The chain has TRBV6-1 and TRBJ1-2; D not certain. The V and J ends lost 4 bases and 5 bases respectively, with 11 bases between them. Germline CDR1 reads MNHNS; CDR2 reads SASEGT. The CDR3 is made up of 13 amino acids. The CDR3 loop is CASSVNSAYGYTF. Here the CDR3 DNA reads TGTGCCAGCAGTGTTAACAGCGCTTATGGCTACACCTTC.

V is TRBV29-1 and J is TRBJ2-1, with 8 positions matching TRBD1. The ends lost 8 bases at V and 0 bases at J; junction bases unmatched: 9. CDR1 and CDR2 (germline): SQVTM, ANQGSEA. This CDR3 has 15 residues. CDR3 protein: CSSVQGVSSYNEQFF. The CDR3, as DNA: TGCAGCTCGGTACAGGGGGTAAGCTCCTACAATGAGCAGTTCTTC.

A single count supports this clone. The rearrangement joins TRBV6-1 to TRBJ2-7; D is perhaps TRBD1 or TRBD2 (7 bases each). This CDR3 contains 12 residues. V shed 3 bases and J shed 6 bases, with 9 bases lying between them. In germline, CDR1 is MNHNS, CDR2 SASEGT. CDR3 nucleotides: TGTGCCAGCAGTGACAGGGGGGGCGAGCAGTACTTC. This translates into CASSDRGGEQYF.